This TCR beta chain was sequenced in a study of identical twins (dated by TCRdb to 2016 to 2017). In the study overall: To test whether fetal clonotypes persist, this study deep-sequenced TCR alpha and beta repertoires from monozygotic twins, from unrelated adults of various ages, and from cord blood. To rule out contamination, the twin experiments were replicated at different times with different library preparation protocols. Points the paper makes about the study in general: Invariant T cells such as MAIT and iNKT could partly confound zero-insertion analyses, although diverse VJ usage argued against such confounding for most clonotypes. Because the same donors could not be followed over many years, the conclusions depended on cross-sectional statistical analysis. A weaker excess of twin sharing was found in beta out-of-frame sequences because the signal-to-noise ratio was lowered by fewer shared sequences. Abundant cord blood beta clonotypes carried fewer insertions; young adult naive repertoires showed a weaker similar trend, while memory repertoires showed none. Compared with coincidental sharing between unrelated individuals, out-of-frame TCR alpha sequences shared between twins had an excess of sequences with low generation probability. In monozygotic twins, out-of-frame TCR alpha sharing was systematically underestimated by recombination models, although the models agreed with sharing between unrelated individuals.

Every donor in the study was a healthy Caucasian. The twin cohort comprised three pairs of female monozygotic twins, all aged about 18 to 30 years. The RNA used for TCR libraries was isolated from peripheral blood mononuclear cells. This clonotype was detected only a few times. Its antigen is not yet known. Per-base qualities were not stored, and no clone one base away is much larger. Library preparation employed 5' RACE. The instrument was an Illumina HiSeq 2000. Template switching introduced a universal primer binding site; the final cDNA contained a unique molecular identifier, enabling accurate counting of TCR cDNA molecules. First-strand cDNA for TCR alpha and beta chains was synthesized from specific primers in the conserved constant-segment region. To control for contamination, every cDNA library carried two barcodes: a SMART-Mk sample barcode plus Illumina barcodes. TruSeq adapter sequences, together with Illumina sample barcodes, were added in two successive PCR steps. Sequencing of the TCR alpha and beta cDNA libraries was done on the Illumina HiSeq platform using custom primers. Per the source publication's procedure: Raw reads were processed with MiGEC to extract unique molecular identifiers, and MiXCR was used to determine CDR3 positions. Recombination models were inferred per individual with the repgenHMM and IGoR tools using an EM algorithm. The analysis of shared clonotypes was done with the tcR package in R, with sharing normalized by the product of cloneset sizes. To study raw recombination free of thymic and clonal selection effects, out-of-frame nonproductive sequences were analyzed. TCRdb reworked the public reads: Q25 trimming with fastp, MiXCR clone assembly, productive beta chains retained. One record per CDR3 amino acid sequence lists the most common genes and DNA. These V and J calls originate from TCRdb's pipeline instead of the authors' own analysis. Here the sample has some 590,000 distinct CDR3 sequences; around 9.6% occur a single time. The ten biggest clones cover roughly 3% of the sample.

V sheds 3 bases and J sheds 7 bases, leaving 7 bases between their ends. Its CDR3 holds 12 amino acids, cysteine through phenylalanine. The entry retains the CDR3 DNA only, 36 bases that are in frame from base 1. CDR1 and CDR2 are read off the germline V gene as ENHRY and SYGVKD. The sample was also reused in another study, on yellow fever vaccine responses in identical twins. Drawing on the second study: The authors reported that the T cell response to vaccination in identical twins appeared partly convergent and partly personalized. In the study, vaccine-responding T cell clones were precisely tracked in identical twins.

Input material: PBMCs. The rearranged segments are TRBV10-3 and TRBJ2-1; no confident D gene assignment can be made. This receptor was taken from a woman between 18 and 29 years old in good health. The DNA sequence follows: TGTGCCATCAGTGACCCAGAGAATGAGCAGTTCTTC. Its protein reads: CAISDPENEQFF.